This TCR beta chain comes out of a study of blood T cell repertoires in COVID-19. Study-wide context: The study drew acute and convalescent COVID-19 samples from the United States, Italy and Spain. T cells, B-cell-depleted T cells, or PBMCs supplied cDNA or gDNA.

Original processing notes: How many nucleated cells were present was estimated from reference gene primer amplification. Assay: immunoSEQ multiplex PCR; the TCRdb copy retains only in-frame clones and omits some. V and J calls and clone size are as listed in that table; D and trimming were resolved from the DNA. The repertoire holds 300,000 or so clones, with more than 75% as singletons. Germline loops: CDR1 LNHDA, CDR2 SQIVND (reference sequence). The CDR3 covers 14 residues. Deletions cut 5 bases from V and 7 bases from J, with 14 bases between. The sample was peripheral blood. V and J are TRBV19 and TRBJ1-4; D is possibly TRBD1 (6 bases). The sequence derives from a man between 50 and 59 years old with active or convalescent COVID-19. The CDR3 loop is CASSGTTTSEKLFF. CDR3 nucleotides: TGTGCCAGTAGTGGGACAACGACGAGTGAAAAACTGTTTTTT. Full variable domain (outside the CDR3, taken from reference TRBV19 and TRBJ1-4): DGGITQSPKYLFRKEGQNVTLSCEQNLNHDAMYWYRQDPGQGLRLIYYSQIVNDFQKGDIAEGYSVSREKKESFPLTVTSAQKNPTAFYLCASSGTTTSEKLFFGSGTQLSVL.